One and the same sample provided the 23 T cell receptor beta chains below, sequenced in a study of PD-L1 blockade in urothelial cancer. Libraries were prepared by immunoSEQ multiplex PCR; TCRdb keeps only in-frame clonotypes and omits some of them. The data show just over 20,000 clones, around 87% seen once. The sample was PBMCs, taken around atezolizumab (anti-PD-L1) treatment. These receptors all come from a woman aged 55-69 years with urothelial cancer.

J is TRBJ2-5 and V is TRBV5-1, with a possible D match to TRBD1 (6 bases). The CDR3 has 16 amino acids. The V gene's germline CDR1 is SGHRS and CDR2 YFSETQ. The germline V and J ends were trimmed by 3 bases and 2 bases, with 17 bases remaining between them. The CDR3 is CASSYPLGTQQETQYF. In DNA, the CDR3 is TGCGCCAGCAGCTACCCCCTCGGGACACAACAAGAGACCCAGTACTTC.

The chain combines TRBV11-2 with TRBJ2-3, with D uncertain. Germline CDR1 is SGHAT and CDR2 is FQNNGV. V gave up 8 bases and J gave up 8 bases, with 8 bases separating them. The CDR3 is made up of 10 amino acids. The CDR3 spells CASQIATQYF. CDR3 DNA: TGTGCCAGCCAGATAGCTACGCAGTATTTT.

V gene TRBV7-7 combines with J gene TRBJ2-5; the D gene is possibly TRBD2 (6 bases). The CDR3 is 15 residues long. The ends were cut back, 6 bases at V and 5 bases at J, with 19 bases in the middle. Germline V CDR1 and CDR2: SSHAT, FNYEAQ (reference sequence). CDR3: CASSSYLATGETQYF. The CDR3 region has the DNA TGTGCCAGCAGTTCCTACCTAGCGACGGGTGAGACCCAGTACTTC.

The chain uses TRBV4-1 and TRBJ1-4, with 8 bases fitting TRBD1. With 0 bases clipped from V and 2 bases from J, the junction kept 14 bases outside the gene matches. The CDR3 extends over 20 amino acids. Germline V CDR1 and CDR2: MGHRA, YSYEKL. The CDR3 bases are TGCGCCAGCAGCCAAGATGTAATAGGGGGTCAGGGGGCCACTAATGAAAAACTGTTTTTT. Its protein is CASSQDVIGGQGATNEKLFF.

The gene calls are TRBV7-8 and TRBJ2-1; D gene ambiguous. The germline gives CDR1 SGHVS, CDR2 FQNEAQ. CDR3 length equals 16 residues. V was clipped by 2 bases and J by 5 bases, with 16 bases between them. The DNA of the CDR3 is TGTGCCAGCAGCTTACCGCCGAAGAGAAAGAACAATGAGCAGTTCTTC. Translated, it gives CASSLPPKRKNNEQFF.

The V and J genes are TRBV5-8 and TRBJ2-3; 7 positions agree with TRBD1. J gave up 5 bases and V 4 bases, and 10 bases lay outside the gene matches. CDR1 is SGHTS and CDR2 is YDEGEE in the germline V gene. The CDR3 has 15 amino acids. The CDR3 nucleotides read TGTGCCAGCAGCCAGGAGAGGGGGCGACAAGATACGCAGTATTTT. Its translation: CASSQERGRQDTQYF. Full variable domain (outside the CDR3, taken from reference TRBV5-8 and TRBJ2-3): EAGVTQSPTHLIKTRGQQATLRCSPISGHTSVYWYQQALGLGLQFLLWYDEGEERNRGNFPPRFSGRQFPNYSSELNVNALELEDSALYLCASSQERGRQDTQYFGPGTRLTVL.

The gene calls are TRBV2 and TRBJ2-7; 10 nucleotides match TRBD1. Per the germline V gene, CDR1 is SNHLY and CDR2 is FYNNEI. The trim removed 4 bases at V and 7 bases at J, leaving 4 bases unmatched. The CDR3 spans 13 residues. The CDR3 DNA reads as TGTGCCAGCAGTGGACAGGGGGCGGGGGAGCAGTACTTC. Translation gives CASSGQGAGEQYF.

This sequence joins TRBV7-2 and TRBJ1-2; D possibly corresponds to TRBD1 (5 bases). Germline V gene sequence: CDR1 SGHTA, CDR2 FQGNSA. V was clipped by 1 base and J by 8 bases, with 11 bases between them. There are 13 residues in the CDR3. The CDR3 here is CASSLGRDWGYTF. CDR3 bases: TGTGCCAGCAGCTTAGGCAGGGATTGGGGCTACACCTTC.

The CDR3 protein is CASSPTSGVAYEQYF. The CDR3, as DNA: TGTGCCAGCTCACCGACTAGCGGGGTGGCCTACGAGCAGTACTTC. The genes are TRBV18 and TRBJ2-7, with TRBD2 identical over 11 bases. Trimming at V came to 3 bases and at J to 2 bases, leaving 3 bases not matched to a gene. CDR1 and CDR2 from the germline V gene are KGHSH and LQKENI. CDR3 length equals 15 residues.

The chain couples TRBV27 to TRBJ2-2; the D gene is possibly TRBD1 (5 bases). This CDR3 has 14 amino acids. The germline V gene has CDR1 MNHEY and CDR2 SMNVEV (reference sequence). The V end lost 3 bases, the J end lost 5 bases, and 10 bases lay between the germline ends. The CDR3 protein is CASSFKRGTGELFF. CDR3 sequence (DNA): TGTGCCAGCAGTTTTAAAAGGGGAACCGGGGAGCTGTTTTTT.

The genes are TRBV21-1 and TRBJ2-3; no check of the table's D call, TRBD2, against the DNA was made. TRBV21-1 is noted as a pseudogene. The CDR3 contains 19 residues. The CDR3 DNA follows: TGTGCCAGCACCCCGGGACTAGGTCCCCTCGTGTTGAGCACAGATACGCAGTATTTT. This translates into CASTPGLGPLVLSTDTQYF.

This clone was counted a single time. The J gene is TRBJ2-7, the V gene TRBV5-1; 7 bases fit TRBD2. Trimming took 3 bases from V and 0 from J; bases not matched to a gene: 6. The germline V gene encodes CDR1 SGHRS and CDR2 YFSETQ. The CDR3 loop spans 15 amino acids. The CDR3 region has the DNA TGCGCCAGCAGCTCCTTGGGGGGGAGCTCCTACGAGCAGTACTTC. Translated, it gives CASSSLGGSSYEQYF.

The chain employs TRBV5-4 and TRBJ2-5; 8 nucleotides match TRBD2. The CDR3 consists of 16 residues. With 5 bases clipped from V and 4 bases from J, the junction kept 13 bases outside the gene matches. Germline CDR1 SGHNT, CDR2 YYREEE (reference sequence). The CDR3 bases are TGTGCCAGCAGTTGGCGGGAAAGCGGGAGTGGAGAGACCCAGTACTTC. It encodes CASSWRESGSGETQYF.

CDR3 in DNA: TGTGCCAGCGGATTTGACAGGGGAGGCTACAATGAGCAGTTCTTC. Encoded protein: CASGFDRGGYNEQFF. The chain uses TRBV6-1 and TRBJ2-1; 8 bases line up with TRBD1. The CDR3 runs to 15 residues. Germline CDR1 and CDR2: MNHNS and SASEGT. V was clipped by 8 bases and J by 3 bases; unmatched bases: 9.

This chain joins TRBV5-5 and TRBJ2-7, with a weak D call TRBD1 (5 bases). The CDR3 is 14 amino acids. The V end lost 2 bases, the J end lost 2 bases, and 11 bases lay between the germline ends. Per germline, CDR1 SGHKS and CDR2 YYEKEE (reference sequence). The CDR3 sequence: CASSFQGRAYEQYF. CDR3 in DNA: TGTGCCAGCAGCTTTCAGGGCAGAGCCTACGAGCAGTACTTC.

This chain uses TRBV28 with TRBJ2-7, with 7 nucleotides matching TRBD2. Unmatched junction bases numbered 12, after V lost 7 bases and J lost 6 bases. Germline V gene data show CDR1 as MDHEN and CDR2 as SYDVKM. The CDR3 is 14 amino acids. The CDR3 nucleotides read TGTGCCAGCATGGGTTCCCCGGGACTAAGCGAGCAGTACTTC. It specifies CASMGSPGLSEQYF.

This clone has just a few counts. For the CDR3, the DNA is TGTGCCAGCAGCTTAGGCGGCGCGGGGGACAGGGCTCAGTTCTTC. Its protein product is CASSLGGAGDRAQFF. The chain carries TRBV11-2 and TRBJ2-1; 9 bases map to TRBD1. The CDR3 is made up of 15 amino acids. CDR1 SGHAT and CDR2 FQNNGV come from the germline V gene. The V and J ends lost 1 base and 13 bases, in that order; junction bases with no gene match: 11.

The V gene is TRBV5-1, the J gene TRBJ2-1, with 7 nucleotides matching TRBD1. Losses at the gene ends were 0 bases for V and 6 bases for J; bases not matched to a gene: 3. This CDR3 has 14 amino acids. The V gene's germline CDR1 is SGHRS and CDR2 YFSETQ. The CDR3: CASSLGQGGNEQFF. As DNA, the CDR3 is TGCGCCAGCAGCTTGGGACAGGGTGGCAATGAGCAGTTCTTC.

The rearrangement joins TRBV6-1 to TRBJ2-7; D is possibly TRBD1 (5 bases). Germline CDR1 is MNHNS and CDR2 is SASEGT. The germline V and J ends were trimmed by 6 bases and 7 bases, with 7 bases remaining between them. The CDR3 spans 10 residues. CDR3 DNA sequence: TGTGCCAGCAGATCAGGGGAGCAGTACTTC. It codes for CASRSGEQYF.

The V call is TRBV7-9, the J call TRBJ2-7, with a tentative D call TRBD1 (6 bases). The germline CDR1 and CDR2 sequences are SEHNR and FQNEAQ (reference sequence). CDR3 size: 14 residues. V was clipped by 5 bases and J by 6 bases, with 17 bases between them. CDR3 amino acids: CASSPRPGAGEQYF. The CDR3 region has the DNA TGTGCCAGCAGCCCCCGCCCAGGGGCCGGCGAGCAGTACTTC.

This chain links TRBV29-1 with TRBJ2-4; tentatively, D is TRBD2 (5 bases). Germline V gene data show CDR1 as SQVTM and CDR2 as ANQGSEA. The CDR3 loop spans 14 amino acids. V dropped 4 bases and J dropped 2 bases, with 12 bases sitting between them. CDR3 in DNA: TGCAGCGTTGGTCCGAGCGGAACCAAAAACATTCAGTACTTC. This encodes CSVGPSGTKNIQYF.

The chain couples TRBV29-1 to TRBJ2-7, with D hard to call. Germline CDR1 SQVTM, CDR2 ANQGSEA. The CDR3 has 13 residues. V lost 2 bases and J lost 4, with 12 bases in between. The CDR3 spells CSVEYTTGYEQYF. The CDR3 DNA sequence: TGCAGCGTTGAATATACTACCGGGTACGAGCAGTACTTC.

The chain links TRBV7-6 to TRBJ2-3, with 9 bases aligning to TRBD1. J gave up 0 bases and V 5 bases, and 6 bases lay outside the gene matches. This CDR3 is built from 16 residues. CDR1 SGHVS and CDR2 FNYEAQ come from the germline V gene. This CDR3 is CASSPDRGLSTDTQYF. In DNA form, the CDR3 reads TGTGCCAGCAGCCCCGACAGGGGGTTAAGCACAGATACGCAGTATTTT.